This T cell receptor (beta chain) was profiled in a study of shared clonotypes between healthy human individuals. As for the study in general: CD4 naive and CD4 memory each took three plates per donor, while CD8 naive took two and CD8 memory one.

Study-level points and caveats: Incomplete sequencing of sorted subsets was indicated by rarefaction despite large depth. The genetic and exposure-history diversity represented was limited by few donors. Sampling involved blood alone; tissue repertoires likely differ.

CD45RO-negative, CCR7-selected cells formed the naive CD8 fraction, which excluded terminally differentiated effector memory CD45RA+ cells. On this clone itself: Its specificity is unknown.

CDR1 is SGHTA and CDR2 is FQGTGA in the germline V gene. The V segment lost 5 bases and the J segment 3 bases; nucleotides outside the gene matches: 7. This CDR3 has 15 amino acids. TCRdb's table, derived via immunoSEQ multiplex PCR, lists solely in-frame clones and lacks some. The sample comprises fewer than 1 million clones, 90% to 98% of which are singletons, and about 0.22% rests with the top ten. The genes are TRBV7-3 and TRBJ2-3; TRBD2 matches at 8 bases. Sequencing was carried out using naive CD8+ T cells sorted from blood. This sequence was found in a man between 25 and 39 years old in good health. The CDR3 loop reads CASSPLAGLTDTQYF. The CDR3 region has the DNA TGTGCCAGCAGCCCGTTAGCGGGGCTAACAGATACGCAGTATTTT.